Below, 12 T cell receptor beta chains from the same sample are listed, as sequenced in a study of T-cell reconstitution after alpha-beta-depleted transplantation in children. Preparation of the TCRbeta library was carried out with unique molecular identifiers. TCRdb processed the PCR reads anew with MiXCR; each CDR3 protein has one entry. The sample carries about 360,000 distinct CDR3 sequences, about an eighth recorded once. The sample in question was PBMCs, obtained from the stem cell graft. The receptor source for this set is a human donor who donated a stem cell graft to a child with Fanconi anemia.

The V gene is TRBV5-5, the J gene TRBJ1-1; D gene ambiguous. Trimming stripped 0 bases from V and 3 bases from J, with 15 bases between. This CDR3 is built from 16 residues. Germline V gene lookup returns CDR1 SGHKS and CDR2 YYEKEE (reference sequence). The CDR3 DNA sequence: TGTGCCAGCAGCTTGGCACTCCGGACTTCAGACACTGAAGCTTTCTTT. As protein: CASSLALRTSDTEAFF.

This clonotype was seen at least ten times. V gene TRBV5-5 combines with J gene TRBJ2-7, with D perhaps matching TRBD1 (5 bases). There are 16 residues in the CDR3. CDR1 and CDR2 (germline): SGHKS, YYEKEE (reference sequence). The V gene lost 5 bases and the J gene lost 0 bases, with 18 bases spanning the gap. CDR3 sequence: CASRPWGERSSYEQYV. CDR3 in DNA: TGTGCCAGCAGGCCGTGGGGCGAGAGGAGCTCCTACGAGCAGTACGTC.

This sequence joins TRBV30 and TRBJ1-1, with 7 bases that match TRBD1. The CDR3 covers 13 residues. Germline V gene sequence: CDR1 GTSNPN, CDR2 SVGIG (reference sequence). V was clipped by 4 bases and J by 0 bases; unmatched bases: 2. CDR3: CAWTQGMNTEAFF. The CDR3 DNA follows: TGTGCCTGGACACAGGGGATGAACACTGAAGCTTTCTTT.

This clonotype turned up a few times. The chain combines TRBV7-3 with TRBJ2-2; D is uncertain. Germline CDR1 reads SGHTA; CDR2 reads FQGTGA. The CDR3 loop spans 13 amino acids. V lost 4 bases and J lost 4, with 7 bases in between. CDR3 bases: TGTGCCAGCAGCTCCCAGATCACCGGGGAGCTGTTTTTT. Amino acids: CASSSQITGELFF.

This clonotype was observed many times. V usage is TRBV11-2 and J usage is TRBJ2-5; 7 positions agree with TRBD1. The trim removed 5 bases at V and 5 bases at J, leaving 14 bases unmatched. Germline CDR1 reads SGHAT; CDR2 reads FQNNGV. This CDR3 is built from 16 residues. For the CDR3, the DNA is TGTGCCAGCAGCCCTTACGACGAAGGGGGCTACGAGACCCAGTACTTC. Protein product: CASSPYDEGGYETQYF. The full variable domain, completed using reference TRBV11-2 and TRBJ2-5, is EAGVAQSPRYKIIEKRQSVAFWCNPISGHATLYWYQQILGQGPKLLIQFQNNGVVDDSQLPKDRFSAERLKGVDSTLKIQPAKLEDSAVYLCASSPYDEGGYETQYFGPGTRLLVL.

The J gene is TRBJ1-2, the V gene TRBV5-5, with D unclear. V gave up 2 bases and J gave up 8 bases, with 16 bases separating them. Germline V gene sequence: CDR1 SGHKS, CDR2 YYEKEE (reference sequence). CDR3 length equals 14 residues. DNA for the CDR3: TGTGCCAGCAGCTTCCCTTCGGGTAAGGAAGGCTACACCTTC. It yields the protein CASSFPSGKEGYTF.

The rearrangement links TRBV16 to TRBJ2-7, with D possibly TRBD1 on 5 matching bases. CDR3 length equals 14 residues. Between the trimmed V and J ends, which lost 1 base and 7 bases, there was a span of 14 bases. Germline CDR1 and CDR2: KGHSY and FQNENV. Here the CDR3 reads CASSQFAGLSEQYV. The CDR3 DNA is TGTGCCAGCAGCCAATTCGCAGGGCTTTCGGAGCAGTACGTC.

The genes are TRBV20-1 and TRBJ2-5; 7 bases match TRBD2. The V gene's germline CDR1 is DFQATT and CDR2 SNEGSKA (reference sequence). The CDR3 contains 14 residues. The junction had 9 bases not matched to a gene; V was cut back by 6 bases and J by 2 bases. Here the CDR3 reads CSAHNPGLQETQYF. In DNA form, the CDR3 reads TGCAGTGCCCATAATCCGGGACTACAAGAGACCCAGTACTTC.

The chain recombines TRBV6-5 with TRBJ2-3, with 8 bases matching TRBD2. Germline loops: CDR1 MNHEY, CDR2 SVGAGI. This CDR3 region has 16 residues. The ends lost 2 bases at V and 2 bases at J; junction bases unmatched: 6. The CDR3 bases are TGTGCCAGCAGTTACAACGCGGGGGGCCACACAGATACGCAGTATTTT. The encoded protein is CASSYNAGGHTDTQYF.

The chain carries TRBV27 and TRBJ1-6; TRBD1 is a possible D gene (5 bases). The V end was cut by 6 bases, the J end by 5 bases, with 20 bases between. Germline CDR1 MNHEY, CDR2 SMNVEV (reference sequence). This CDR3 is built from 17 residues. CDR3 residues: CASSGLTSGPNNSPLHF. Here the CDR3 DNA reads TGTGCCAGCAGCGGACTGACTTCGGGGCCCAATAATTCACCCCTCCACTTT.

This clonotype turned up a few times. This chain uses TRBV15 with TRBJ1-4; weak D call: TRBD1 (6 bases). With 7 bases removed from V and 8 bases from J, the gap between germline ends came to 14 bases. CDR1 is LNHNV and CDR2 is YYDKDF in the germline V gene (reference sequence). The CDR3 loop spans 13 amino acids. This chain's CDR3 is CATTRGPGEKLFF. In nucleotides, the CDR3 is TGTGCCACCACCAGGGGACCAGGGGAAAAACTGTTTTTT.

This clonotype showed up many times. The chain recombines TRBV6-5 with TRBJ1-2, with D maybe TRBD1 (6 bases). Per the germline V gene, CDR1 is MNHEY and CDR2 is SVGAGI. Trimming left V 5 bases short and J 5 bases short, with 15 bases between. The CDR3 is 14 amino acids. CDR3 residues: CASSLTDRRYGYTF. The CDR3 DNA is TGTGCCAGCAGTCTGACCGACAGGAGATATGGCTACACCTTC.